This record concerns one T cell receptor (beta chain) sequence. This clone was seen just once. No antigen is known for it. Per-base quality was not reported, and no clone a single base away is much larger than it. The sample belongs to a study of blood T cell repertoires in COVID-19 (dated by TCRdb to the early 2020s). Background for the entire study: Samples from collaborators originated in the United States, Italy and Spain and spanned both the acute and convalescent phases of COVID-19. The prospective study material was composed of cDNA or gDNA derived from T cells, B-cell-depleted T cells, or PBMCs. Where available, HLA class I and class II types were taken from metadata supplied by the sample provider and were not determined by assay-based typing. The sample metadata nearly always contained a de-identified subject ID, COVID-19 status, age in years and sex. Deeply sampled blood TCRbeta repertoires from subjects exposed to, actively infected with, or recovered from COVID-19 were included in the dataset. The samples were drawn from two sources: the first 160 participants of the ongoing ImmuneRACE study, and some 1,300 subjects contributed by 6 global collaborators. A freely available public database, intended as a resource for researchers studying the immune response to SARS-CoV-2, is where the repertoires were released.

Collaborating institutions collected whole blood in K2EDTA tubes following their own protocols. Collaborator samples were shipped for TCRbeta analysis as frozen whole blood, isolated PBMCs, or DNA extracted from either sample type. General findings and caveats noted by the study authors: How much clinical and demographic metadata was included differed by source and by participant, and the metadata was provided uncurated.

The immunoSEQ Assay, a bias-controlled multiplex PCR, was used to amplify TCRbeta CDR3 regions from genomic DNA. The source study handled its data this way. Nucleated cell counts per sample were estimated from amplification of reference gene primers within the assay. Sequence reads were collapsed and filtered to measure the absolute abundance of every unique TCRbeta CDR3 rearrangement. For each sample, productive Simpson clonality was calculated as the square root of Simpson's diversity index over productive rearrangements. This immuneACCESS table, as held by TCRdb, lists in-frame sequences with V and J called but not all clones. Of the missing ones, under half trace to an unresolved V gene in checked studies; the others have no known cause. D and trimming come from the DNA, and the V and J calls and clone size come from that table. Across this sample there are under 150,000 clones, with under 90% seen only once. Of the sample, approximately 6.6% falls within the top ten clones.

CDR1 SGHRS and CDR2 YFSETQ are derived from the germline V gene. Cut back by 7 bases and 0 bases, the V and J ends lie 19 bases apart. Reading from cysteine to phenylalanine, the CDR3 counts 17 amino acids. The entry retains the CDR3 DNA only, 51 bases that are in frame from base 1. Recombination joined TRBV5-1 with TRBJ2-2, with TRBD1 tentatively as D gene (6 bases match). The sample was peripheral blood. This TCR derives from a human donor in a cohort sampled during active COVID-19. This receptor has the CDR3 CASRRSTGFTNTGELFF. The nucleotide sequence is TGCGCCAGCCGCAGATCTACAGGGTTTACGAACACCGGGGAGCTGTTTTTT.